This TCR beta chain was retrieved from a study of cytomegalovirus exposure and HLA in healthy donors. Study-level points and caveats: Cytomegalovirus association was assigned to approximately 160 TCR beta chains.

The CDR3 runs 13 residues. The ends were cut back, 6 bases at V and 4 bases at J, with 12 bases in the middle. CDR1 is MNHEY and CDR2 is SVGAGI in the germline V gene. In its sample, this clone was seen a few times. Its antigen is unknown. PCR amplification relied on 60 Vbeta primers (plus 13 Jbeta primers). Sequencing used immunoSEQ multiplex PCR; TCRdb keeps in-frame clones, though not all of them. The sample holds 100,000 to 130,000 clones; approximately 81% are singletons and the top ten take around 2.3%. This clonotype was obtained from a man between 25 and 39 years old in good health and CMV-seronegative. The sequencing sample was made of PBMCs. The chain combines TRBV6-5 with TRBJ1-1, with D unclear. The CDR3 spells CASRGFSGTEAFF. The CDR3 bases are TGTGCCAGCAGGGGGTTTAGCGGCACTGAAGCTTTCTTT.